This record concerns one TCR beta chain sequence. Its antigen remains unidentified. The sample belongs to a study of T cell responses to AZD1222 COVID-19 vaccine. Regarding the study as a whole: Researchers report vaccine-associated CD4 TCRs spanning spike, with dominance at 160-218 and 743-854. The study sampled repertoires only after the peak T cell response. Baseline seropositivity occurred in only a handful of AZD1222 recipients.

The CDR3 covers 15 residues. Trimming removed 5 bases from V and 7 bases from J; junction bases left unmatched: 10. CDR1 and CDR2 (germline): LNHDA, SQIVND (reference sequence). The assay was immunoSEQ multiplex PCR, and TCRdb's table has in-frame clones only and misses some. The sample lists 98,000 or so clones; 75% to 90% were seen once. The clonotype originates from an adult in good health. The V and J genes are TRBV19 and TRBJ1-1, with 10 bases fitting TRBD1. The material sequenced was peripheral blood, taken on day 0 of AZD1222 vaccination. CDR3 residues: CASSLRPTGGVEAFF. The CDR3 coding sequence is TGTGCCAGTAGTCTCCGACCGACAGGGGGCGTTGAAGCTTTCTTT.